Shown below are 3 T cell receptor beta chains from a single sample sequenced in a study of blood T cell repertoires in COVID-19. Method: immunoSEQ multiplex PCR; TCRdb's copy keeps in-frame clones and lacks some. The data show under 15,000 clones, with 80% to 95% seen just once and 28% held by the top ten. The sequencing sample was made of peripheral blood. The source of these receptors is a woman aged 70 to 79 with active COVID-19.

The chain carries TRBV25-1 and TRBJ1-1; 10 nucleotides agree with TRBD1. The CDR3 consists of 16 residues. V was clipped by 6 bases and J by 0 bases; unmatched bases: 7. From germline, CDR1 is MGHDK and CDR2 SYGVNS. The CDR3 DNA sequence: TGTGCCAGCAGGGGACAGGGGAATTGGATGAACACTGAAGCTTTCTTT. Encoded protein: CASRGQGNWMNTEAFF.

The rearrangement uses TRBV28 and TRBJ2-7; 9 nucleotides align to TRBD1. After removal of 4 bases from V and 5 bases from J, the junction contained 9 bases not matched to a gene. The CDR3 consists of 15 residues. Germline CDR1 reads MDHEN; CDR2 reads SYDVKM. The CDR3 is CASSSSGTGSNEQYF. CDR3 nucleotide sequence: TGTGCCAGCAGTTCCTCCGGGACAGGGTCGAACGAGCAGTACTTC.

The chain couples TRBV30 to TRBJ1-1, with D uncertain. The CDR3 has 13 residues. V lost 0 bases to trimming and J lost 4 bases, with 9 bases between them. The V gene's germline CDR1 is GTSNPN and CDR2 SVGIG (reference sequence). CDR3 sequence (DNA): TGTGCCTGGAGTGTCCAGGATGGCACTGAAGCTTTCTTT. Amino acid sequence: CAWSVQDGTEAFF.